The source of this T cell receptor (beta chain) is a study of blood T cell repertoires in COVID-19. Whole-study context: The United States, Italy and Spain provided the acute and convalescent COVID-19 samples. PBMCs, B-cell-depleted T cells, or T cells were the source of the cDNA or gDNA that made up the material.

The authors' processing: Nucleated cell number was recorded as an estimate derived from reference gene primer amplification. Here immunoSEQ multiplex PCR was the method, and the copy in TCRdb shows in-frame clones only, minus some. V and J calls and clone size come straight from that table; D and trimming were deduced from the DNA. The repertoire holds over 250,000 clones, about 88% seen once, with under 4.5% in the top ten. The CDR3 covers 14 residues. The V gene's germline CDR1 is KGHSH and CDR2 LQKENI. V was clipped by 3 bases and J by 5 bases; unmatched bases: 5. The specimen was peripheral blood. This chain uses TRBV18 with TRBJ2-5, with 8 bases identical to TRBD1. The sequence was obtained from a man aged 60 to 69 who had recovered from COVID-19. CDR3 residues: CASSPDRGPETQYF. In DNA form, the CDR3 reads TGTGCCAGCTCACCCGACAGGGGTCCGGAGACCCAGTACTTC.